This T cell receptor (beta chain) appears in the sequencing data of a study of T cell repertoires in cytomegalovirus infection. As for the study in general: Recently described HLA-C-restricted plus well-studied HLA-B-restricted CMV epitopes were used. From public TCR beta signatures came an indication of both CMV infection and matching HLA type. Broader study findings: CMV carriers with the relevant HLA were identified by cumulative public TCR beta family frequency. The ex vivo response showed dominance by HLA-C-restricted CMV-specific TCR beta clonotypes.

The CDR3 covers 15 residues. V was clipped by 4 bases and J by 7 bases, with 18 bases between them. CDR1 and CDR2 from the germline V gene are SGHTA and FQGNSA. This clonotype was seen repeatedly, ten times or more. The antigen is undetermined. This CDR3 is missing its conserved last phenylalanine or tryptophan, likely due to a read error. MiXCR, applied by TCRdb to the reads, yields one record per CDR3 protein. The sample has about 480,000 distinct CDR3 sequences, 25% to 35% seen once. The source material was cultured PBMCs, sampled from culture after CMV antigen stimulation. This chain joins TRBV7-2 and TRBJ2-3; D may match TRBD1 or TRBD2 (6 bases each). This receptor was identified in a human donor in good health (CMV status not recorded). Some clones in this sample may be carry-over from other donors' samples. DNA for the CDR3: TGTGCCAGCAGCTCGGGGGCGGGACCCTCCTATACGCAGTATTCT. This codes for CASSSGAGPSYTQYS.